The T cell receptor beta chain described here comes from a study of blood T cell repertoires in COVID-19. As for the study in general: Researchers got acute and convalescent COVID-19 samples from the United States, Italy and Spain.

Here immunoSEQ multiplex PCR was the method, and the copy in TCRdb shows in-frame clones only, minus some. The table lists about 110,000 clones, about four fifths of them singletons. Trimming pared 2 bases from V and 6 bases from J, leaving 20 bases between. Germline CDR1 reads MNHNS; CDR2 reads SASEGT. CDR3 length: 17 amino acids. The clonotype was recovered from a woman in her 70s with acute or convalescent COVID-19. The chain uses TRBV6-1 and TRBJ1-5, with D maybe TRBD1 (5 bases). Specimen: peripheral blood. The CDR3 DNA reads as TGTGCCAGCAGTGAACAGGTTGCAGGGTATATTCTTCAGCCCCAGCATTTT. Protein sequence: CASSEQVAGYILQPQHF.